Below, one TCR beta chain is given with its context. Its target is not known. These data belong to a study of Ad26.COV2.S vaccination and SARS-CoV-2 variants. Study context: By the intramuscular route, Ad26.COV2.S was given once, or twice 56 days apart. Whole-study results and caveats: Ad26.COV2.S recipients had broader spike-specific TCRs (P = 0.0014).

Treatment meaning: around 19 received Ad26.COV2.S at low or high dose, single or two shots; 5 received placebo; per-sample allocation not given. The samples were gathered on day 63 after the first injection of vaccine or placebo. An Ad26 vector that expressed Wuhan-strain SARS-CoV-2 spike constituted the vaccine. Repertoires were generated with immunoSEQ multiplex PCR, while TCRdb's copy carries only in-frame clones and drops some. The sample has about 460,000 clones; roughly nine tenths are singletons. The V end was cut by 5 bases, the J end by 0 bases, with 23 bases between. The germline V gene encodes CDR1 MNHEY and CDR2 SMNVEV (reference sequence). The CDR3 is made up of 18 amino acids.

Sample: peripheral blood, taken in a trial of Ad26.COV2.S vaccine versus placebo. The chain combines TRBV27 with TRBJ2-7, with a weak D call TRBD2 (6 bases). The clonotype was recovered from a person aged 18 to 65 who received the Ad26.COV2.S COVID-19 vaccine or a placebo. Written as DNA, the CDR3 is TGTGCCAGCAGTAGCAAACCACCGGGACTGAGGAGCTCCTACGAGCAGTACTTC. Its translation: CASSSKPPGLRSSYEQYF.